This passage covers 24 T cell receptor beta chains from one sample sequenced in a study of T-cell memory formation after mild COVID-19. One entry per CDR3 protein results from TCRdb running MiXCR on the 5' RACE reads. The sample yields 350,000 to 450,000 distinct CDR3 sequences, approximately 14% seen once. The sample comprised PBMCs or a T cell subset sorted from them (not recorded which). The receptors here all came from a man between 18 and 35 years old who had mild COVID-19 (a few samples of this study predate the infection). Cell type and time point are not known.

This chain links TRBV4-1 with TRBJ1-2; D unclear. The V end lost 1 base, the J end lost 4 bases, and 10 bases lay between the germline ends. CDR1 MGHRA and CDR2 YSYEKL come from the germline V gene. The CDR3 runs to 14 residues. DNA for the CDR3: TGCGCCAGCAGCCAAGGTGGTGGCCTCTATGGCTACACCTTC. Protein sequence: CASSQGGGLYGYTF.

This clonotype appeared many times. This rearrangement joins TRBV12-3 or TRBV12-4 to TRBJ2-3, with a tentative D call TRBD2 (5 bases). CDR3 length: 13 residues. V lost 5 bases to trimming and J lost 3 bases, with 9 bases between them. As DNA, the CDR3 is TGTGCCAGCAGTGGACGACTAACAGATACGCAGTATTTT. Amino acid sequence: CASSGRLTDTQYF.

This clonotype was observed a handful of times. The chain is built from TRBV20-1 and TRBJ1-1; D is uncertain. CDR1 is DFQATT and CDR2 is SNEGSKA in the germline V gene (reference sequence). Trimming removed 2 bases at V and 1 base at J, with 17 bases between. The CDR3 has 16 amino acids. The CDR3 sequence is CSARPLLGGRNTEAFF. The CDR3 nucleotides are TGCAGTGCTAGACCTCTTCTCGGAGGACGGAACACTGAAGCTTTCTTT.

The chain recombines TRBV7-3 with TRBJ2-2; no definite D call. V was cut by 2 bases and J by 7 bases, with 8 bases left in between. Germline CDR1 reads SGHTA; CDR2 reads FQGTGA. The CDR3 totals 13 residues. This chain's CDR3 is CASSLDPNGELFF. DNA for the CDR3: TGTGCCAGCAGCTTAGATCCTAACGGGGAGCTGTTTTTT.

This clonotype was seen a handful of times. This chain connects TRBV9 to TRBJ2-7; D may be TRBD1 or TRBD2 (5 bases each). V was clipped by 3 bases and J by 2 bases, with 15 bases between them. The germline CDR1 and CDR2 sequences are SGDLS and YYNGEE. The CDR3 extends over 15 amino acids. The CDR3 DNA reads TGTGCCAGCAGCGAAGGGACCCTGGGGGCCTACGAGCAGTACTTC. Translation: CASSEGTLGAYEQYF.

This clonotype was seen a few times. The rearrangement joins TRBV19 to TRBJ1-5, with D unresolved. CDR1 and CDR2 (germline): LNHDA, SQIVND (reference sequence). CDR3 length equals 14 residues. V lost 6 bases and J 0 bases, leaving 9 bases between the germline ends. In DNA form, the CDR3 reads TGTGCCAGTAGCACGAGTTCTAGCAATCAGCCCCAGCATTTT. Translating it yields CASSTSSSNQPQHF.

This clonotype has more than one count but fewer than ten. This rearrangement joins TRBV6-2 or TRBV6-3 to TRBJ2-7; maybe TRBD1 (6 bases). Between the trimmed V and J ends, which lost 5 bases and 7 bases, there was a span of 12 bases. The CDR3 is 12 amino acids. The germline gives CDR1 MNHEY, CDR2 SVGEGT. The CDR3 DNA sequence: TGTGCCAGCAGTCGTCGGCAGGGGGAGCAGTACTTC. This encodes CASSRRQGEQYF.

The chain employs TRBV7-9 and TRBJ1-4; 8 positions agree with TRBD1. V trimming: 5 bases; J trimming: 5 bases; junction bases outside the gene matches: 4. The CDR3 loop spans 14 amino acids. From germline, CDR1 is SEHNR and CDR2 FQNEAQ (reference sequence). CDR3 protein: CASSAQGGNEKLFF. CDR3 in DNA: TGTGCCAGCAGCGCACAGGGGGGGAATGAAAAACTGTTTTTT.

The V call is TRBV19, the J call TRBJ2-2; D is undetermined. CDR1 and CDR2 from the germline V gene are LNHDA and SQIVND (reference sequence). Trimming removed 7 bases from V and 5 bases from J, with 17 bases in between. The CDR3 totals 15 residues. DNA for the CDR3: TGTGCCAGTACCCCGCGGTCCGGGCGAACCGGGGAGCTGTTTTTT. The encoded protein is CASTPRSGRTGELFF.

The chain is built from TRBV7-9 and TRBJ2-7; possibly TRBD2 for D (6 bases). The V end lost 5 bases, the J end lost 7 bases, and 27 bases lay between the germline ends. The CDR3 totals 17 residues. Germline loops: CDR1 SEHNR, CDR2 FQNEAQ (reference sequence). DNA for the CDR3: TGTGCCAGCAGCGGCGGGGACCGCCGGACCTCATACAGGGAGCAGTACTTC. Amino acids: CASSGGDRRTSYREQYF.

This clonotype was counted between two and nine times. The chain uses TRBV2 and TRBJ1-2, with D possibly TRBD1 on 6 matching bases. V lost 8 bases to trimming and J lost 4 bases, with 23 bases between them. Germline CDR1 reads SNHLY; CDR2 reads FYNNEI. The CDR3 extends over 16 amino acids. The CDR3 reads CASLSVRRGQSYGYTF. The CDR3 nucleotides are TGTGCCAGCTTATCGGTGAGGCGCGGACAGAGCTATGGCTACACCTTC.

The V gene is TRBV5-1, the J gene TRBJ1-3, with 10 bases identical to TRBD1. From germline, CDR1 is SGHRS and CDR2 YFSETQ. After removal of 2 bases from V and 8 bases from J, the junction contained 7 bases not matched to a gene. The CDR3 is 15 amino acids. In nucleotides, the CDR3 is TGCGCCAGCAGCTTATGGGACAGGGGTGTGGACACCATATATTTT. It yields the protein CASSLWDRGVDTIYF. The variable domain in full, completed from reference TRBV5-1 and TRBJ1-3, reads KAGVTQTPRYLIKTRGQQVTLSCSPISGHRSVSWYQQTPGQGLQFLFEYFSETQRNKGNFPGRFSGRQFSNSRSEMNVSTLELGDSALYLCASSLWDRGVDTIYFGEGSWLTVV.

This rearrangement joins TRBV25-1 to TRBJ1-1; 8 bases are a match to TRBD1. After removal of 1 base from V and 8 bases from J, the junction contained 3 bases not matched to a gene. The CDR3 runs 13 residues. Germline CDR1 and CDR2: MGHDK and SYGVNS. The CDR3 nucleotides are TGTGCCAGCAGTGAATGGGGACAGGAAGAAGCTTTCTTT. The encoded protein is CASSEWGQEEAFF.

This clonotype was counted at least ten times. The chain is built from TRBV5-1 and TRBJ2-1; D might be TRBD2 (5 bases). CDR3 length: 14 amino acids. Germline V gene data show CDR1 as SGHRS and CDR2 as YFSETQ. The V end was cut by 1 base, the J end by 6 bases, with 11 bases between. The CDR3 DNA sequence: TGCGCCAGCAGCTTGTATCTAGCACGCAATGAGCAGTTCTTC. Amino acids: CASSLYLARNEQFF.

This clonotype was observed at least ten times. J is TRBJ2-7 and V is TRBV5-5; a possible D gene is TRBD1 (6 bases). This CDR3 is 14 amino acids long. V was shortened by 5 bases and J by 1 base, with 13 bases between the two germline ends. Germline CDR1 and CDR2: SGHKS and YYEKEE (reference sequence). CDR3 DNA sequence: TGTGCCAGCAGTTTACGGACAGTATCCTACGAGCAGTACGTC. Residues: CASSLRTVSYEQYV.

This clonotype came up a few times. The chain combines TRBV3-1 with TRBJ2-1, with 13 bases identical to TRBD2. J gave up 4 bases and V 4 bases, and 4 bases lay outside the gene matches. Germline V gene sequence: CDR1 LGHDT, CDR2 YNNKEL (reference sequence). The CDR3 is 16 amino acids. The CDR3 bases are TGTGCCAGCAGCCCGACGACTAGCGGGGGGTACAATGAGCAGTTCTTC. Translated: CASSPTTSGGYNEQFF.

In this sample, this clonotype turned up a few times. The V and J genes are TRBV5-1 and TRBJ2-2; 12 bases match TRBD2. J was trimmed by 2 bases and V by 2 bases; bases with no gene match: 4. CDR3 length: 17 amino acids. Germline lookup yields CDR1 SGHRS and CDR2 YFSETQ. The CDR3 sequence is CASSFWTSGVNTGELFF. CDR3 DNA: TGCGCCAGCAGCTTCTGGACTAGCGGGGTTAACACCGGGGAGCTGTTTTTT.

This clonotype appeared many times. This chain connects TRBV10-3 to TRBJ2-3, with D tentatively TRBD1 (5 bases). The CDR3 loop spans 12 amino acids. Germline V lookup: CDR1 ENHRY, CDR2 SYGVKD. V lost 3 bases, J lost 4 bases, and 5 bases lay in between. The CDR3 nucleotides read TGTGCCATCAGTGAACAGGCAGATACGCAGTATTTT. It specifies CAISEQADTQYF.

This clonotype was recorded many times. The gene calls are TRBV10-3 and TRBJ2-6; perhaps TRBD2 as D (6 bases). V was clipped by 4 bases and J by 2 bases, with 12 bases between them. There are 16 residues in the CDR3. Germline assignment: CDR1 ENHRY and CDR2 SYGVKD. CDR3 bases: TGTGCCATCAGTGGAACAGGAGGGGCTGGGGCCAACGTCCTGACTTTC. It translates to CAISGTGGAGANVLTF.

This chain uses TRBV4-3 with TRBJ2-7; D may be TRBD1 or TRBD2 (5 bases each). V was cut by 0 bases and J by 0 bases, with 9 bases left in between. From germline, CDR1 is LGHNA and CDR2 YSLEER. The CDR3 consists of 15 residues. CDR3 sequence reads: CASSQEGVPSYEQYF. The CDR3 DNA reads as TGCGCCAGCAGCCAAGAGGGGGTGCCCTCCTACGAGCAGTACTTC.

The sample holds a few counts of this clonotype. The gene calls are TRBV4-1 and TRBJ2-1, with 8 positions matching TRBD2. The length of the CDR3 is 16 residues. Germline V gene sequence: CDR1 MGHRA, CDR2 YSYEKL. V shed 0 bases and J 4 bases; nucleotides not matched to a gene: 5. The CDR3 reads CASSQDEPSGYNEQFF. For the CDR3, the DNA is TGCGCCAGCAGCCAAGATGAACCTAGCGGGTACAATGAGCAGTTCTTC.

This clonotype came up many times. V and J are TRBV4-1 and TRBJ2-1; the D is unclear. The V and J ends lost 0 bases and 5 bases respectively, with 14 bases between them. Germline-derived CDR1 and CDR2 are MGHRA and YSYEKL. The CDR3 runs to 16 residues. Here the CDR3 reads CASSQERSVLNNEQFF. CDR3 DNA: TGCGCCAGCAGCCAAGAACGTTCGGTACTGAACAATGAGCAGTTCTTC.

This clonotype was seen many times. CDR3 sequence (DNA): TGTGCCAGCAGCTCGACAGGGTTCGAGCAGTACTTC. As protein: CASSSTGFEQYF. The gene calls are TRBV12-3 or TRBV12-4 and TRBJ2-7; 7 nucleotides line up with TRBD1. Germline trimming cut 6 bases from V and 6 bases from J; bases unmatched to any gene: 5. The CDR3 runs 12 residues.

This clonotype was counted a few times. This chain connects TRBV27 to TRBJ1-5; D not resolved. Trimming pared 6 bases from V and 2 bases from J, leaving 14 bases between. This CDR3 has 15 amino acids. CDR1 and CDR2 from the germline V gene are MNHEY and SMNVEV (reference sequence). CDR3 sequence: CASSPPEGRNQPQHF. DNA for the CDR3: TGTGCCAGCAGCCCCCCGGAAGGGCGCAATCAGCCCCAGCATTTT.